The entry that follows covers one T cell receptor beta chain sequence. Its specificity is not known. Generated by immunoSEQ multiplex PCR, the TCRdb table keeps only in-frame clones and is missing some. The sample lists tens of thousands of clones; 80% to 90% were seen once. V was clipped by 6 bases and J by 4 bases, with 13 bases between them. Germline CDR1 and CDR2: MNHEY and SMNVEV (reference sequence). The CDR3 has 14 amino acids. This entry belongs to a study of regulatory and conventional T cells in RAG deficiency. Study outcomes and limitations: Omenn patients showed >85% Treg-Tconv overlap and shorter CDR3 lengths. Shannon entropy was markedly lower and Simpson indices higher in RAG-deficient patients than control T-cell subsets.

Blood CD4+ CD25-low CD127-high conventional T cells supplied the genomic DNA template. These data also featured in a second study, about regulatory T cells. That work adds: The PCR used 52 TRBV and 13 TRBJ primers. In patients, unique TRB V-J pairs were restricted and V/J usage skewed, especially in Tregs.

Sequenced material: CD4+ effector T cells sorted from blood. The chain recombines TRBV27 with TRBJ1-5, with a weak D call TRBD1 (5 bases). This sequence originates from a human donor in good health. The CDR3 region is CASSPRQGNQPQHF. Here the CDR3 DNA reads TGTGCCAGCAGCCCCCGCCAGGGTAATCAGCCCCAGCATTTT.